These 23 T cell receptor beta chains share one sample of origin, sequenced in a study of CD8+ T cells in alopecia areata. RNA was isolated and reverse transcribed to cDNA, the sequencing template. The assay was immunoSEQ multiplex PCR, and TCRdb's table has in-frame clones only and misses some. The sample lists a few hundred thousand clones; 35% to 40% were seen once. Treatment specified: oral pan-JAK inhibitor, 5-10 mg twice daily. Here the sequenced sample was CD4+ T cells sorted from blood, taken around week 30, from a patient treated with tofacitinib. Source of these receptors: a human donor with alopecia areata.

This clone was observed a few times. V gene TRBV5-1 combines with J gene TRBJ1-4; D perhaps matches TRBD1 (6 bases). Between the trimmed V and J ends, which lost 2 bases and 6 bases, there was a span of 8 bases. The germline V gene has CDR1 SGHRS and CDR2 YFSETQ. This CDR3 has 13 residues. CDR3: CASSLQGDEKLFF. The CDR3 DNA is TGCGCCAGCAGCTTACAGGGAGATGAAAAACTGTTTTTT.

A few counts support this clone. Here the CDR3 reads CASSQVGTGKNIQYF. CDR3 bases: TGTGCCAGCAGCCAAGTTGGTACTGGCAAAAACATTCAGTACTTC. The genes are TRBV4-2 and TRBJ2-4; D remains ambiguous. This CDR3 comprises 15 residues. Trimming took 1 base from V and 3 from J, leaving 10 bases between them. CDR1 is LGHNA and CDR2 is YNFKEQ in the germline V gene.

Notes on this clone: Other DNA sequences in this sample translate to the same CDR3. V gene TRBV5-1 combines with J gene TRBJ2-3; D is ambiguous. CDR1 SGHRS and CDR2 YFSETQ come from the germline V gene. This CDR3 is built from 11 residues. V was cut by 3 bases and J by 3 bases, with 2 bases left in between. CDR3 in DNA: TGCGCCAGCAGCTCGACAGATACGCAGTATTTT. Its translation: CASSSTDTQYF.

A few counts support this clone. This chain connects TRBV10-2 to TRBJ1-2; TRBD1 is a possible D gene (5 bases). Germline lookup yields CDR1 WSHSY and CDR2 SAAADI. The CDR3 extends over 11 amino acids. Trimming shortened V by 6 bases and J by 10 bases, and 12 bases separated the two germline ends. As DNA, the CDR3 is TGCGCCAGCAGGTCGGACACCATCTACACCTTC. Its translation: CASRSDTIYTF.

This clone has just a few counts. The gene calls are TRBV30 and TRBJ1-1; D gene ambiguous. CDR3 length: 12 residues. Trimming removed 3 bases from V and 3 bases from J, with 8 bases in between. Germline assignment: CDR1 GTSNPN and CDR2 SVGIG (reference sequence). CDR3 in amino acids: CAWRRQYTEAFF. The CDR3 coding sequence is TGTGCCTGGAGAAGACAATACACTGAAGCTTTCTTT.

The count of this clone is one. V usage is TRBV7-9 and J usage is TRBJ2-2, with TRBD1 identical over 8 bases. Germline trimming cut 5 bases from V and 3 bases from J; bases unmatched to any gene: 2. The CDR3 sequence is 14 residues long. Germline V gene data show CDR1 as SEHNR and CDR2 as FQNEAQ (reference sequence). This chain's CDR3 is CASSAQGDTGELFF. For the CDR3, the DNA is TGTGCCAGCAGCGCACAGGGGGACACCGGGGAGCTGTTTTTT.

This clone was observed a few times. CDR3 region: CASSLSGVEETQYF. CDR3 DNA: TGTGCCAGCAGCTTATCGGGGGTGGAAGAGACCCAGTACTTC. The chain carries TRBV5-8 and TRBJ2-5, with D tentatively TRBD2 (6 bases). CDR3 length: 14 amino acids. V dropped 2 bases and J dropped 3 bases, with 11 bases sitting between them. The germline CDR1 and CDR2 sequences are SGHTS and YDEGEE.

The V gene is TRBV19, the J gene TRBJ1-5; no clear D. From germline, CDR1 is LNHDA and CDR2 SQIVND (reference sequence). This CDR3 spans 14 amino acids. Trimming removed 7 bases from V and 0 bases from J, with 10 bases in between. Here the CDR3 reads CASIRRNSNQPQHF. DNA for the CDR3: TGTGCCAGTATTCGACGGAATAGCAATCAGCCCCAGCATTTT.

The chain links TRBV2 to TRBJ2-1; 14 nucleotides match TRBD2. The germline CDR1 and CDR2 sequences are SNHLY and FYNNEI. Losses at the gene ends were 5 bases for V and 9 bases for J; bases not matched to a gene: 9. The length of the CDR3 is 16 residues. In DNA, the CDR3 is TGTGCCAGCAGTCCAGGACTAGCGGGAGGTGGTGGTGAGCAGTTCTTC. This sequence encodes CASSPGLAGGGGEQFF.

This chain connects TRBV6-6 to TRBJ2-3; TRBD2 matches 9 bases. Germline V gene lookup returns CDR1 MNHNY and CDR2 SVGAGI (reference sequence). V was pared by 5 bases and J by 1 base, with 7 bases of the junction left unmatched. The CDR3 contains 16 residues. The DNA of the CDR3 is TGTGCCAGCAGTAAATTACGGACTAGCGGCACAGATACGCAGTATTTT. Protein: CASSKLRTSGTDTQYF.

In its sample, this clone was seen once. V usage is TRBV6-1 and J usage is TRBJ1-5, with 8 bases that match TRBD1. The CDR3 is 16 residues long. The V and J ends lost 3 bases and 2 bases, in that order; junction bases with no gene match: 6. Germline V gives CDR1 MNHNS, CDR2 SASEGT. CDR3 amino acids: CASSEHMTGGNQPQHF. The DNA for the CDR3 is TGTGCCAGCAGTGAGCACATGACAGGGGGCAATCAGCCCCAGCATTTT.

The chain uses TRBV5-1 and TRBJ1-6, with D unresolved. Germline values: CDR1 SGHRS, CDR2 YFSETQ. The CDR3 has 14 amino acids. V was trimmed by 0 bases and J by 8 bases, leaving 9 bases between them. The CDR3 region is CASSLAELYSPLHF. Written as DNA, the CDR3 is TGCGCCAGCAGCTTGGCCGAGTTATATTCACCCCTCCACTTT.

This clone was picked up a small number of times. The chain is built from TRBV5-4 and TRBJ2-7; 8 bases fit TRBD1. Germline trimming cut 1 base from V and 7 bases from J; bases unmatched to any gene: 4. The germline gives CDR1 SGHNT, CDR2 YYREEE (reference sequence). This CDR3 spans 13 amino acids. The CDR3 is CASSLRDRQEQYF. CDR3 coding DNA: TGTGCCAGCAGCTTGAGGGACAGGCAAGAGCAGTACTTC.

Only a few counts were recorded for this clone. This chain links TRBV6-6 with TRBJ2-7, with 7 bases lining up with TRBD1. Germline CDR1 MNHNY, CDR2 SVGAGI (reference sequence). The CDR3 loop spans 14 amino acids. Trimming cost V 6 bases and J 3 bases; bases outside gene matches: 8. Here the CDR3 reads CASRTPGQIYEQYF. In DNA, the CDR3 is TGTGCCAGCAGAACCCCGGGACAGATCTACGAGCAGTACTTC.

The genes are TRBV5-4 and TRBJ2-7; tentative D call: TRBD2 (5 bases). V lost 2 bases and J lost 6, with 12 bases in between. Germline values: CDR1 SGHNT, CDR2 YYREEE (reference sequence). The CDR3 is 13 amino acids. CDR3 sequence: CASSLSGGPEQYF. In DNA, the CDR3 is TGTGCCAGCAGCTTATCAGGCGGGCCCGAGCAGTACTTC.

The gene calls are TRBV6-6 and TRBJ2-7, with a weak D call TRBD2 (5 bases). Germline CDR1 MNHNY, CDR2 SVGAGI (reference sequence). CDR3 length: 12 residues. With 7 bases removed from V and 7 bases from J, the gap between germline ends came to 14 bases. The CDR3 nucleotides read TGTGCCAGCAACCTACTAGGCGGAGAGCAGTACTTC. This translates into CASNLLGGEQYF.

This chain links TRBV5-1 with TRBJ2-5; 9 bases agree with TRBD2. Germline-derived CDR1 and CDR2 are SGHRS and YFSETQ. V lost 0 bases, J lost 4 bases, and 7 bases stayed unmatched. The CDR3 length is 16 residues. The CDR3 sequence is CASSLVPAGGPETQYF. For the CDR3, the DNA is TGCGCCAGCAGCTTGGTTCCCGCGGGAGGGCCAGAGACCCAGTACTTC.

V gene TRBV11-3 combines with J gene TRBJ2-2; D uncertain. There are 15 residues in the CDR3. CDR1 and CDR2 (germline): SGHNT, YENEEA. Trimming removed 1 base at V and 0 bases at J, with 6 bases between. CDR3 bases: TGTGCCAGCAGCTTAGGTACTGCGAACACCGGGGAGCTGTTTTTT. Protein sequence: CASSLGTANTGELFF.

This clone was counted a few times. This rearrangement joins TRBV15 to TRBJ2-4; D is ambiguous. Germline V CDR1 and CDR2: LNHNV, YYDKDF (reference sequence). CDR3 length equals 14 residues. V lost 5 bases and J lost 2, with 10 bases in between. CDR3 region: CATSQRSPKNIQYF. As DNA, the CDR3 is TGTGCCACCAGCCAAAGGAGTCCCAAAAACATTCAGTACTTC.

The V call is TRBV2, the J call TRBJ2-2; D is ambiguous. Between the trimmed V and J ends, which lost 2 bases and 3 bases, there was a span of 10 bases. The CDR3 contains 15 residues. From germline, CDR1 is SNHLY and CDR2 FYNNEI. The CDR3 DNA sequence: TGTGCCAGCAGTGAACGCCAGGTAGACACCGGGGAGCTGTTTTTT. This sequence encodes CASSERQVDTGELFF.

The J gene is TRBJ1-1, the V gene TRBV5-1, with D unclear. Between the trimmed V and J ends, which lost 0 bases and 10 bases, there was a span of 10 bases. CDR3 length equals 12 residues. Germline assignment: CDR1 SGHRS and CDR2 YFSETQ. DNA for the CDR3: TGCGCCAGCAGCTTGGTGGGCCAAGGAGCTTTCTTT. Translation gives CASSLVGQGAFF.

Only a few counts were recorded for this clone. CDR3 protein: CASSLLVGNTEAFF. The CDR3 coding sequence is TGTGCCAGCAGCTTACTGGTCGGGAACACTGAAGCTTTCTTT. The V gene is TRBV7-2, the J gene TRBJ1-1, with D uncertain. The CDR3 runs to 14 residues. CDR1 is SGHTA, CDR2 FQGNSA, per germline. V lost 2 bases and J 1 base, leaving 8 bases between the germline ends.

This clone was detected only a few times. The chain couples TRBV10-3 to TRBJ2-3; 13 nucleotides line up with TRBD2. The ends lost 5 bases at V and 1 base at J; junction bases unmatched: 6. This CDR3 region has 17 residues. From germline, CDR1 is ENHRY and CDR2 SYGVKD. The CDR3 loop is CAISQLLAGGGTDTQYF. The CDR3 DNA sequence: TGTGCCATCAGTCAACTACTAGCGGGGGGGGGCACAGATACGCAGTATTTT.